This paragraph reports one TCR beta chain. Its antigen is not known. The data were obtained in a study of OX40 agonist ivuxolimab in advanced cancers. Points from the study as a whole: People who partly responded at 0.1-3.0 mg/kg had some of the least clonal expansion seen.

The CDR3 is 15 amino acids. Trimming removed 8 bases from V and 4 bases from J; junction bases left unmatched: 7. CDR1 is MNHEY and CDR2 is SVGAGI in the germline V gene. Some clones are missing from TCRdb's copy, which holds only in-frame ones; the method was immunoSEQ multiplex PCR. This table has under 85,000 clones, roughly 78% appearing once. The rearrangement joins TRBV6-5 to TRBJ2-1, with 11 bases that match TRBD2. The clonotype originates from an adult with an advanced solid tumor such as melanoma, head and neck, liver or kidney cancer. The sample here was CD4+ or CD8+ T cells sorted from blood, taken in a trial of the OX40 agonist ivuxolimab. The CDR3 coding sequence is TGTGCCAGCCTGCCCGGGACTAGCGGTTACAATGAGCAGTTCTTC. Translation gives CASLPGTSGYNEQFF.